This T cell receptor beta chain came from a study of blood T cell repertoires in COVID-19 (dated by TCRdb to between 2020 and 2021). General notes on the study: The collaborator samples originated in the United States, Italy and Spain and spanned the acute and convalescent phases of COVID-19. The material from the prospective study consisted of cDNA or gDNA derived from T cells, B-cell-depleted T cells, or PBMCs. Subjects who had been exposed to COVID-19, were actively infected with it, or had recovered from it provided the deeply sampled blood TCRbeta repertoires that made up the dataset. The repertoires were made available in a free public database intended to serve as a resource for research on the immune response to SARS-CoV-2. The samples were drawn from the first 160 participants of the ongoing ImmuneRACE study and from some 1,300 subjects provided by 6 global collaborators. Sample metadata almost always included a de-identified subject ID, COVID-19 status, age in years and sex. Where available, HLA class I and class II types were taken from metadata supplied by the sample provider and were not determined by assay-based typing.

The immunoSEQ Assay, a bias-controlled multiplex PCR, was used to amplify TCRbeta CDR3 regions from genomic DNA. As for how the authors treated the data: The number of nucleated cells in each sample was estimated by amplification of reference gene primers within the assay. To quantify the absolute abundance of each unique TCRbeta CDR3 rearrangement, sequence reads were collapsed and filtered. Productive Simpson clonality was computed per sample as the square root of Simpson's diversity index over productive rearrangements. TCRdb mirrors the immuneACCESS table, restricted to in-frame sequences. Some clones are absent from its copies; in checked studies, under half trace to an unresolved V gene, and the reason for the others is unknown. For V, J and clone size, that table is used; D and trimming come from the DNA. Present in this sample are roughly 200,000 clones, around 80% of which were seen just once. The ten largest clones capture about 2.8% of the sample.

Collaborating institutions collected whole blood in K2EDTA tubes following their own protocols. Collaborator samples were shipped for TCRbeta analysis as frozen whole blood, isolated PBMCs, or DNA extracted from either sample type. The research as a whole found: The quantity of clinical and demographic metadata differed by source and by participant and was supplied without curation.

Of note for this clone: This clone's antigen is unknown. Base qualities are not recorded, but no much larger clone differs from it by a single base.

CDR1 and CDR2 are read off the germline V gene as SQVTM and ANQGSEA. Clipping removes 7 bases from V and 0 bases from J, with 7 as the unmatched junction base count. The CDR3 covers 15 residues, taking in both the cysteine and the phenylalanine. Only CDR3 DNA is held: 45 bases, read in frame from base 1. What was sequenced was peripheral blood. This receptor chain uses TRBV29-1 and TRBJ2-2, with 8 central nucleotides matching TRBD2. This receptor was taken from a woman aged 80 or over with active or convalescent COVID-19. The CDR3 is CSGATGLANTGELFF. DNA sequence: TGCAGCGGCGCGACGGGACTAGCGAACACCGGGGAGCTGTTTTTT.